This T cell receptor beta chain came from a study of post-analysis software for immune sequencing data. In the study overall: Clinical courses comprised relapsing-remitting, secondary progressive and progressive-relapsing multiple sclerosis.

The junction had 5 bases not matched to a gene; V was cut back by 0 bases and J by 3 bases. Germline V gene data show CDR1 as MNHEY and CDR2 as SVGAGI. The CDR3 totals 16 residues. Overall study results and limits: Controls had significantly higher normalized Chao1 diversity than multiple sclerosis patients. A few TRBV segments occurring more often in patients than controls included TRBV5-6, TRBV5-1 and TRBV20-1. Samples sharing a preparation batch grouped tightly together when assessed by F measure.

About this clonotype: The target antigen is unknown.

cDNA libraries of TCR beta carried unique molecular identifiers. T cells numbering roughly 0.85 to 11 million yielded some 500,000 cDNA molecules. From the PCR reads, TCRdb called clonotypes with MiXCR, one entry per CDR3 protein. The profile covers hundreds of thousands of distinct CDR3 sequences, with about 40% appearing a single time and under 2% taken by the ten largest. This chain connects TRBV6-5 to TRBJ2-3, with TRBD2 matching over 8 bases. This clonotype was sampled from a girl aged 5-17 years with multiple sclerosis. Sequenced sample: blood. The CDR3 coding sequence is TGTGCCAGCAGTTACTCTGAAGCGGGGGAGACAGATACGCAGTATTTT. Translation gives CASSYSEAGETDTQYF.